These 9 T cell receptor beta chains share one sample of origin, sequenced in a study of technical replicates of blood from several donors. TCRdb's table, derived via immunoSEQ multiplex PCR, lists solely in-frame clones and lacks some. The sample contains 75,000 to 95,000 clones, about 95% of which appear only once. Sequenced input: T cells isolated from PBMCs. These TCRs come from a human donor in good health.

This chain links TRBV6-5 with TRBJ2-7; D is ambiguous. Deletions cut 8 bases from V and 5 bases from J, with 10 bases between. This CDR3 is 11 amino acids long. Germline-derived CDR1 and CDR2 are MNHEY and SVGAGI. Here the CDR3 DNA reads TGTGCCAGCGCCCAGTACCACGAGCAGTACTTC. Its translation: CASAQYHEQYF.

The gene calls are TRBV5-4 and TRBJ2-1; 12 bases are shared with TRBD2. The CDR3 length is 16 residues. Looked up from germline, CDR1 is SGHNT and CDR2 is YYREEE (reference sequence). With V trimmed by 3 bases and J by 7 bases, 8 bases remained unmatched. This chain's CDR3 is CASSSLTGTSGNEQFF. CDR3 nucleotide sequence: TGTGCCAGCAGCTCCCTCACCGGGACTAGCGGGAATGAGCAGTTCTTC. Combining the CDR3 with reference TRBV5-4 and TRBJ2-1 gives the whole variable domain ETGVTQSPTHLIKTRGQQVTLRCSSQSGHNTVSWYQQALGQGPQFIFQYYREEENGRGNFPPRFSGLQFPNYSSELNVNALELDDSALYLCASSSLTGTSGNEQFFGPGTRLTVL.

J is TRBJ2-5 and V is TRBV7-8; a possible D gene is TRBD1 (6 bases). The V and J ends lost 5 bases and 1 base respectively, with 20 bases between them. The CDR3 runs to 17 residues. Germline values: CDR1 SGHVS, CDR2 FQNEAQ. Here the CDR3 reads CASSHRRLGHRQETQYF. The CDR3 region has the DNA TGTGCCAGCAGCCACAGAAGGTTGGGACACCGCCAAGAGACCCAGTACTTC. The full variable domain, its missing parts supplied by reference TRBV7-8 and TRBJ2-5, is GAGVSQSPRYKVAKRGQDVALRCDPISGHVSLFWYQQALGQGPEFLTYFQNEAQLDKSGLPSDRFFAERPEGSVSTLKIQRTQQEDSAVYLCASSHRRLGHRQETQYFGPGTRLLVL.

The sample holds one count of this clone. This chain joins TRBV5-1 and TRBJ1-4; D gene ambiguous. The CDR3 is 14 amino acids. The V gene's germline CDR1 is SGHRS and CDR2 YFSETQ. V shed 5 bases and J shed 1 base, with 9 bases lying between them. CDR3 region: CASRLTGTNEKLFF. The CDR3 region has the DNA TGCGCCAGCAGACTCACTGGAACTAATGAAAAACTGTTTTTT.

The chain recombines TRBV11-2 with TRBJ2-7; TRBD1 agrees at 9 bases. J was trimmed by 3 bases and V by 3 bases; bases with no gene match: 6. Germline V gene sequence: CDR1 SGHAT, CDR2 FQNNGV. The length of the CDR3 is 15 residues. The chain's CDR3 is CASSFRDREYYEQYF. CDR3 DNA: TGTGCCAGCAGCTTCCGGGACAGGGAATACTACGAGCAGTACTTC.

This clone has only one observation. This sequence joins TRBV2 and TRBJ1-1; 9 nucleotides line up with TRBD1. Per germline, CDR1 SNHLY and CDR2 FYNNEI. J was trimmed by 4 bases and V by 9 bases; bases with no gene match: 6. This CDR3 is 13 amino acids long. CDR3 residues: CASSQGARTEAFF. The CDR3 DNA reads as TGTGCCAGTTCACAGGGGGCGCGCACTGAAGCTTTCTTT.

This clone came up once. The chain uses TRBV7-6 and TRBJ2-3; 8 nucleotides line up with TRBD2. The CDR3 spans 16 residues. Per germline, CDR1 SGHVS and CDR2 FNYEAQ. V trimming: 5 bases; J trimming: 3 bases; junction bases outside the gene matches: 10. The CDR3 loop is CASSLTSAGGTDTQYF. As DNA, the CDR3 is TGTGCCAGCAGCCTCACCTCCGCGGGAGGAACAGATACGCAGTATTTT.

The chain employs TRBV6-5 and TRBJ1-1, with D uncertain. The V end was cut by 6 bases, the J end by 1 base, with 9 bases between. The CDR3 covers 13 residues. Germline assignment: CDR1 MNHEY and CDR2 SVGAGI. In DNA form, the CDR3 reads TGTGCCAGCAGGGAGGGATGGAACACTGAAGCTTTCTTT. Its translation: CASREGWNTEAFF.

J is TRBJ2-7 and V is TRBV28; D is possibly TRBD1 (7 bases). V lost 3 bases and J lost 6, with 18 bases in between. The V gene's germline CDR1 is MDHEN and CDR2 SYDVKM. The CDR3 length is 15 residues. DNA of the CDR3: TGTGCCAGCAGTTTTGGGGGGCCAGGGGGTGGCGAGCAGTACTTC. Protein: CASSFGGPGGGEQYF.